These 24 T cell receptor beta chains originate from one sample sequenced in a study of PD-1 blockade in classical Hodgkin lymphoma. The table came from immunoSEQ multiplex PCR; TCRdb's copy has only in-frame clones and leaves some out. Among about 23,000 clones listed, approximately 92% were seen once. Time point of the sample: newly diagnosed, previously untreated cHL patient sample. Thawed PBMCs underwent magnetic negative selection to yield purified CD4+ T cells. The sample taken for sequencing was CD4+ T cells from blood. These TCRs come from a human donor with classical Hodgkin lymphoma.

The CDR3 nucleotides read TGTGCCAGCAGCAGGACAGGGGTCCCCGGGGAGCTGTTTTTT. Protein: CASSRTGVPGELFF. The chain uses TRBV7-8 and TRBJ2-2; 9 positions agree with TRBD1. The V gene end was trimmed by 5 bases and the J gene end by 6 bases; junction bases not matched to a gene: 4. Germline V gene data show CDR1 as SGHVS and CDR2 as FQNEAQ. This CDR3 has 14 amino acids.

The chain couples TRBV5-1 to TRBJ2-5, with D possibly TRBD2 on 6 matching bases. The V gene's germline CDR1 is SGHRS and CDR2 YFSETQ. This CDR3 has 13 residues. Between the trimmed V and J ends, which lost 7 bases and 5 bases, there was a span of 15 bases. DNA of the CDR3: TGCGCCAGCGGGACGTCAGGAGGGGAGACCCAGTACTTC. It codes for CASGTSGGETQYF.

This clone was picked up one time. CDR3 amino acids: CASSSGTSSTDTQYF. The DNA for the CDR3 is TGTGCCAGCAGCTCCGGGACTTCTAGCACAGATACGCAGTATTTT. V gene TRBV5-4 combines with J gene TRBJ2-3; tentatively, D is TRBD2 (6 bases). With 3 bases removed from V and 0 bases from J, the gap between germline ends came to 11 bases. The CDR3 totals 15 residues. The V gene's germline CDR1 is SGHNT and CDR2 YYREEE (reference sequence).

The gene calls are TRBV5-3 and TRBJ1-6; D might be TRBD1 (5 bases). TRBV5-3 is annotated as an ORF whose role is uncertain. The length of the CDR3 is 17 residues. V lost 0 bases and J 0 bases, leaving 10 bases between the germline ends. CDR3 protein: CARSLVWGLSYNSPLHF. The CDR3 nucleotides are TGTGCCAGAAGCTTGGTGTGGGGCCTCTCCTATAATTCACCCCTCCACTTT.

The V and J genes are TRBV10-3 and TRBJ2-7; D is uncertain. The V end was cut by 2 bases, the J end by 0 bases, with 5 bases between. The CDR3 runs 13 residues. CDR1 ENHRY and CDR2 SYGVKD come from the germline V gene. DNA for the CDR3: TGTGCCATCAGTGAGGTCAGCTCCTACGAGCAGTACTTC. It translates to CAISEVSSYEQYF.

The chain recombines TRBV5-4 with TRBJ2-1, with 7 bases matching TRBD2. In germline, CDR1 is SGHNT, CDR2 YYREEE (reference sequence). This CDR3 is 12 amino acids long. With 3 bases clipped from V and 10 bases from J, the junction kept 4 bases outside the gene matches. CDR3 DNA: TGTGCCAGCAGCTCCCCGGGACTAGAGCAGTTCTTC. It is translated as CASSSPGLEQFF.

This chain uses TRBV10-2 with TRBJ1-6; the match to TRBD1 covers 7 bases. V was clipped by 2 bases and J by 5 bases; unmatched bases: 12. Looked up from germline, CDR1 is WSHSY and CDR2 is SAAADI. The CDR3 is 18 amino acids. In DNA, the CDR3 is TGCGCCAGCAGTGAGCGGGGTTCAGGGGGTGGTAATAATTCACCCCTCCACTTT. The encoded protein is CASSERGSGGGNNSPLHF.

The CDR3 spells CASLSSVGPFYNEQFF. CDR3 sequence (DNA): TGTGCCAGTCTATCATCTGTGGGACCCTTCTACAATGAGCAGTTCTTC. The chain combines TRBV19 with TRBJ2-1, with D perhaps TRBD1 or TRBD2 (5 bases each). The CDR3 has 16 residues. With 8 bases removed from V and 3 bases from J, the gap between germline ends came to 20 bases. Germline CDR1 is LNHDA and CDR2 is SQIVND (reference sequence).

The CDR3 sequence is CASSPRSRGEETQYF. Written as DNA, the CDR3 is TGTGCCAGCTCACCACGGTCCCGGGGGGAAGAGACCCAGTACTTC. V and J are TRBV18 and TRBJ2-5; 7 bases are a match to TRBD2. V dropped 1 base and J dropped 3; count of bases not matched to a gene: 5. This CDR3 is built from 15 residues. Germline V gives CDR1 KGHSH, CDR2 LQKENI.

The CDR3 loop is CASSFTGNTEAFF. The DNA of the CDR3 is TGTGCCAGCAGCTTTACAGGGAACACTGAAGCTTTCTTT. The chain joins TRBV5-5 to TRBJ1-1; possible D gene TRBD1, 5 bases. The CDR3 extends over 13 amino acids. V lost 2 bases and J lost 1, with 6 bases in between. CDR1 is SGHKS and CDR2 is YYEKEE in the germline V gene (reference sequence).

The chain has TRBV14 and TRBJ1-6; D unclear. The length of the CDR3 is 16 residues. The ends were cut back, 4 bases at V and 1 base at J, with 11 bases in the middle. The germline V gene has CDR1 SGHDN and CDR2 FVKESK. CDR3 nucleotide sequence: TGTGCCAGCAGCCCGTGGGCCAGGTCCTATAATTCACCCCTCCACTTT. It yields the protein CASSPWARSYNSPLHF.

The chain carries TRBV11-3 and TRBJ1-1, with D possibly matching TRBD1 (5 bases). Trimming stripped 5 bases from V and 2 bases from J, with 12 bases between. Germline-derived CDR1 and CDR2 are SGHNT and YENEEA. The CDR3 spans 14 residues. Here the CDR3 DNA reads TGTGCCAGCAGCCCCGCGGGGGTTAACACTGAAGCTTTCTTT. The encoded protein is CASSPAGVNTEAFF.

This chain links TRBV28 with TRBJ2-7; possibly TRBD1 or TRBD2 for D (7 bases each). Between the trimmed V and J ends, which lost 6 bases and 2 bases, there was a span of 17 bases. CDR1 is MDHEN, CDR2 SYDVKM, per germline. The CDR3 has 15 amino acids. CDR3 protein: CASRSMTGRAYEQYF. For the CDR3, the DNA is TGTGCCAGCAGGTCCATGACAGGGAGGGCCTACGAGCAGTACTTC.

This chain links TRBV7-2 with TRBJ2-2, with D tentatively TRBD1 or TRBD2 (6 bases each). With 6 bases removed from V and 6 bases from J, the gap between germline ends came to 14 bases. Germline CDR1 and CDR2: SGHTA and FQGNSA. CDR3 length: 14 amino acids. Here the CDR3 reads CASRRRGTPGELFF. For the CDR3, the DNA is TGTGCCAGCAGAAGGAGGGGGACACCCGGGGAGCTGTTTTTT.

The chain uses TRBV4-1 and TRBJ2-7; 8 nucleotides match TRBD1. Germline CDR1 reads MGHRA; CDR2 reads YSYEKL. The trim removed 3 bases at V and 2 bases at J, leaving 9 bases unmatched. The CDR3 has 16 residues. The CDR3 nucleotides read TGCGCCAGCAGCCAGACTCATCAGGGGGCTGCCTACGAGCAGTACTTC. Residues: CASSQTHQGAAYEQYF.

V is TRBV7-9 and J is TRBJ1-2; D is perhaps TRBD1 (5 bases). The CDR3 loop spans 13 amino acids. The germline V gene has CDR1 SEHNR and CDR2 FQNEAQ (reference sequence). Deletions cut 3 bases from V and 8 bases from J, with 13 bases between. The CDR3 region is CASSFTGGGGYTF. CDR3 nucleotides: TGTGCCAGCAGCTTCACAGGAGGAGGCGGCTACACCTTC.

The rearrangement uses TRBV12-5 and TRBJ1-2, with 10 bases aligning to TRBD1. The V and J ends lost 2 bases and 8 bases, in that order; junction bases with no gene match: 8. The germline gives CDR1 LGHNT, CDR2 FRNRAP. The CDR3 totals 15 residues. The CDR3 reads CASGLRQGAQGGYTF. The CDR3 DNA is TGTGCTAGTGGTTTGAGACAGGGGGCGCAAGGCGGCTACACCTTC.

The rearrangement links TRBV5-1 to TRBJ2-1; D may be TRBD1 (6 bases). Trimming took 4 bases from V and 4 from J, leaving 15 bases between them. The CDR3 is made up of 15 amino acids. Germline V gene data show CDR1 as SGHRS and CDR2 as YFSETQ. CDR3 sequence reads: CASSPGQGWYNEQFF. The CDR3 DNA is TGCGCCAGCAGCCCGGGCCAGGGGTGGTACAATGAGCAGTTCTTC.

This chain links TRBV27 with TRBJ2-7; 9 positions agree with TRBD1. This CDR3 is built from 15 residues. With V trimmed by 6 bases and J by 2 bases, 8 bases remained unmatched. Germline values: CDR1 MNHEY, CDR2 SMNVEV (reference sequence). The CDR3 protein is CASRAPGTGTYEQYF. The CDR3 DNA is TGTGCCAGCAGAGCACCCGGGACAGGGACCTACGAGCAGTACTTC.

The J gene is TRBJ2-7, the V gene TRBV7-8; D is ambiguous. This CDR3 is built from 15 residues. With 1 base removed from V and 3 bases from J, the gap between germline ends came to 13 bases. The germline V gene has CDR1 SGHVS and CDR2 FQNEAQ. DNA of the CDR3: TGTGCCAGCAGCTTAGGATCGGACGGAGACTACGAGCAGTACTTC. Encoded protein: CASSLGSDGDYEQYF.

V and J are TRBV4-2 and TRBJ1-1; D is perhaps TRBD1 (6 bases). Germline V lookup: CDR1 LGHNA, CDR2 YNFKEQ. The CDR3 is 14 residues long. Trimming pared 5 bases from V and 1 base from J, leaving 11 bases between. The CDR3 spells CASSSTGSNTEAFF. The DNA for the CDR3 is TGTGCCAGCAGCTCGACAGGTTCGAACACTGAAGCTTTCTTT.

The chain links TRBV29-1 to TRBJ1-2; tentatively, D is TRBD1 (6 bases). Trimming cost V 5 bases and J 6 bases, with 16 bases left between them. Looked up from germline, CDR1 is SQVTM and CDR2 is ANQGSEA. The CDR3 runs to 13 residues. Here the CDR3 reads CSVPNRVVNGYTF. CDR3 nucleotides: TGCAGCGTTCCGAACAGGGTGGTGAATGGCTACACCTTC.

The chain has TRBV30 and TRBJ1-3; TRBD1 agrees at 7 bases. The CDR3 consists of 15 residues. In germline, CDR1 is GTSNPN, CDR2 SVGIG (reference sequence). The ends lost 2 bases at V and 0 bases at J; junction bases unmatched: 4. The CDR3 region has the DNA TGTGCCTGGAGTCGCCCAGGGGGCTCTGGAAACACCATATATTTT. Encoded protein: CAWSRPGGSGNTIYF. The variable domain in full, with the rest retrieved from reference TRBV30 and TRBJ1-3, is SQTIHQWPATLVQPVGSPLSLECTVEGTSNPNLYWYRQAAGRGLQLLFYSVGIGQISSEVPQNLSASRPQDRQFILSSKKLLLSDSGFYLCAWSRPGGSGNTIYFGEGSWLTVV.

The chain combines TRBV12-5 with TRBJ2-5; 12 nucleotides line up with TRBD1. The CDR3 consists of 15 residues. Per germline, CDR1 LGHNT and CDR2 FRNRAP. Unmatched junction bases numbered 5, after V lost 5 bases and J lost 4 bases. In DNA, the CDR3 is TGTGCTAGTGGTACCGGGACAGGGGGCTTAGAGACCCAGTACTTC. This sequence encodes CASGTGTGGLETQYF.